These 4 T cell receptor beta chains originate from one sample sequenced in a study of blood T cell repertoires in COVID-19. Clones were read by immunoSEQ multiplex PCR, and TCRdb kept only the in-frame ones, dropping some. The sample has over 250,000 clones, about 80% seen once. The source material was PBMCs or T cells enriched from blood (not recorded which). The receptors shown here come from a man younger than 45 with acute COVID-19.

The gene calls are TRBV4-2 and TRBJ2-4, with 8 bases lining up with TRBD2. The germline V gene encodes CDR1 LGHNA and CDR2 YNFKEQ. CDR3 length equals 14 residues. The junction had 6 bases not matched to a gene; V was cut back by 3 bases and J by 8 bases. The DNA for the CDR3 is TGTGCCAGCAGCCATGAGGGACTAGGGGACATTCAGTACTTC. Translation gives CASSHEGLGDIQYF.

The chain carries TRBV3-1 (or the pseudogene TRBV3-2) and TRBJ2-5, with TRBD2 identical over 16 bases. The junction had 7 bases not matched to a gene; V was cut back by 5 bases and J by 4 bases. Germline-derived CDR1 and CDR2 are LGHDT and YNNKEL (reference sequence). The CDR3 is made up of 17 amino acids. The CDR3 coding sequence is TGTGCCAGCAGCTCCGGGACTAGCGGGGGGGCCTCAGAGACCCAGTACTTC. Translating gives CASSSGTSGGASETQYF.

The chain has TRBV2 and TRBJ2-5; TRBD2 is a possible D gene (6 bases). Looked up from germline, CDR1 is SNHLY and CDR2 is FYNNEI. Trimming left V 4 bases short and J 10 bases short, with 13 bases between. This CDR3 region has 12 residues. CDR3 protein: CASSGLRGVQYF. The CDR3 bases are TGTGCCAGCAGTGGCCTGCGGGGTGTCCAGTACTTC.

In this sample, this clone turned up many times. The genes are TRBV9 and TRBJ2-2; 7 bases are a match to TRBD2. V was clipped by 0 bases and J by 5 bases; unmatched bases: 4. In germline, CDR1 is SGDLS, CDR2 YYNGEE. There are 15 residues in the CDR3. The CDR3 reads CASSVGEGGTGELFF. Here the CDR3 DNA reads TGTGCCAGCAGCGTAGGGGAGGGAGGAACCGGGGAGCTGTTTTTT.